The next 6 T cell receptor beta chains were all read from a single sample in a study of T cell repertoires in cytomegalovirus infection. Using its own MiXCR run on the reads, TCRdb lists one record per CDR3 protein. The sample lists about 450,000 distinct CDR3 sequences, 31% seen once, with roughly 13% in the top ten. What was sequenced was PBMCs. Source of these receptors: a human donor in good health (CMV status not recorded). Some clones in this sample may be carry-over from other donors' samples.

A few counts support this clonotype. CDR3 sequence (DNA): TGTGCCAGCAGGGCGGACGACACCGGGGAGCTGTTTTTT. Translation gives CASRADDTGELFF. V is TRBV14 and J is TRBJ2-2; D gene unclear. Trimming pared 6 bases from V and 3 bases from J, leaving 8 bases between. This CDR3 comprises 13 residues. CDR1 is SGHDN, CDR2 FVKESK, per germline.

This clonotype was counted many times. V and J are TRBV19 and TRBJ2-2; 7 positions match TRBD1. The CDR3 contains 15 residues. J gave up 3 bases and V 7 bases, and 8 bases lay outside the gene matches. CDR1 is LNHDA and CDR2 is SQIVND in the germline V gene (reference sequence). The DNA for the CDR3 is TGTGCCAGTACCTATCGTCAGGGGGACACCGGGGAGCTGTTTTTT. Translated, it gives CASTYRQGDTGELFF.

With respect to this clonotype: Just one base apart from a much larger clone, this may be a read error. J is TRBJ2-6 and V is TRBV27; 11 nucleotides align to TRBD1. CDR3 length equals 16 residues. Germline V lookup: CDR1 MNHEY, CDR2 SMNVEV (reference sequence). CDR3 region: CASTGQGAYGTNVLTF. Written as DNA, the CDR3 is TGTGCCAGCACTGGACAGGGGGCTTATGGGACCAACGTCCTGACTTTC.

This clonotype was observed a few times. The chain joins TRBV6-2 or TRBV6-3 to TRBJ2-3; D not resolved. This CDR3 region has 13 residues. Trimming stripped 7 bases from V and 1 base from J, with 9 bases between. Germline loops: CDR1 MNHEY, CDR2 SVGEGT. The CDR3: CASNPPGTDTQYF. CDR3 in DNA: TGTGCCAGCAACCCCCCAGGCACAGATACGCAGTATTTT.

This clonotype was recorded many times. J is TRBJ2-2 and V is TRBV7-3; D is uncertain. The V and J ends lost 0 bases and 0 bases respectively, with 8 bases between them. This CDR3 has 16 residues. The V gene's germline CDR1 is SGHTA and CDR2 FQGTGA. CDR3 bases: TGTGCCAGCAGCTTAACAGGCCATACGAACACCGGGGAGCTGTTTTTT. This encodes CASSLTGHTNTGELFF.

This clonotype turned up a few times. V is TRBV7-9 and J is TRBJ1-1, with 7 bases lining up with TRBD1. V shed 2 bases, J shed 0 bases, and the junction held 9 bases outside the gene matches. This CDR3 is 17 amino acids long. Germline V gene sequence: CDR1 SEHNR, CDR2 FQNEAQ (reference sequence). CDR3 nucleotide sequence: TGTGCCAGCAGCTTATCTAGTTGGGGACAGCTGAACACTGAAGCTTTCTTT. This translates into CASSLSSWGQLNTEAFF.